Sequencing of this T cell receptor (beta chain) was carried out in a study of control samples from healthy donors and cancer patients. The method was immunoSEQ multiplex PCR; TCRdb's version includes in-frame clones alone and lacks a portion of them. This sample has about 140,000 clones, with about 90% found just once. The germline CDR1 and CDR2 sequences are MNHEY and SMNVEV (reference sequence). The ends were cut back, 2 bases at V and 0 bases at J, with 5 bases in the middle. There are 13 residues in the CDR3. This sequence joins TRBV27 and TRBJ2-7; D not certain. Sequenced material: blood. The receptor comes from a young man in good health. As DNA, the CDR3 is TGTGCCAGCAGTTTACAGGCCTCCTACGAGCAGTACTTC. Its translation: CASSLQASYEQYF.